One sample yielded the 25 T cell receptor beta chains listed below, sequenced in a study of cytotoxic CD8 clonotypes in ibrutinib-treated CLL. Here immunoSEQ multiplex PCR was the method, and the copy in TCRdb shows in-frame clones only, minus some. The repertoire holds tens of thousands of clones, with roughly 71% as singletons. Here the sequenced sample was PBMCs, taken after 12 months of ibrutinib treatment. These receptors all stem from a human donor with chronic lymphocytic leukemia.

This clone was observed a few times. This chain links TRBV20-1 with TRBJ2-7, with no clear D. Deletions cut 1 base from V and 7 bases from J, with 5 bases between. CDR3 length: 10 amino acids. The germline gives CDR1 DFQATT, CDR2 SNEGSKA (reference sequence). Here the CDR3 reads CSARVGEQYF. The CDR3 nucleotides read TGCAGTGCTAGAGTGGGAGAGCAGTACTTC.

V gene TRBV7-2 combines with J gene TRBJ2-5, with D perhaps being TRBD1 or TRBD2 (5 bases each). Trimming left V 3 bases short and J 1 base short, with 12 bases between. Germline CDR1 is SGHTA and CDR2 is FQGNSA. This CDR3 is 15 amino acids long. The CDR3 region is CASSLGRARQETQYF. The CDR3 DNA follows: TGTGCCAGCAGCTTGGGACGGGCCCGCCAAGAGACCCAGTACTTC.

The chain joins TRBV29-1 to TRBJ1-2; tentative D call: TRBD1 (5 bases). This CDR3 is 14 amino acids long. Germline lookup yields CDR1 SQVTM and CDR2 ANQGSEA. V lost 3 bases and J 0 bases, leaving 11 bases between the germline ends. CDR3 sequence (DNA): TGCAGCGTTGATGTGGGGCAGACTAACTATGGCTACACCTTC. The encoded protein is CSVDVGQTNYGYTF.

Written as DNA, the CDR3 is TGTGCCAGCAGTACGGGACAGACCTATGGCTACACCTTC. Translation: CASSTGQTYGYTF. The gene calls are TRBV6-1 and TRBJ1-2; 7 nucleotides line up with TRBD1. V dropped 5 bases and J dropped 4; count of bases not matched to a gene: 4. Germline CDR1 MNHNS, CDR2 SASEGT. CDR3 size: 13 residues.

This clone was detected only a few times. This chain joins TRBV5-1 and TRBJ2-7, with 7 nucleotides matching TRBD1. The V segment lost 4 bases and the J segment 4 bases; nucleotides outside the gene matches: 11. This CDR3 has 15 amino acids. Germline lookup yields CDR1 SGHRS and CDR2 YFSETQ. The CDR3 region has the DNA TGCGCCAGCAGCCAATCCCGGGACAGCTCTTACGAGCAGTACTTC. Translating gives CASSQSRDSSYEQYF.

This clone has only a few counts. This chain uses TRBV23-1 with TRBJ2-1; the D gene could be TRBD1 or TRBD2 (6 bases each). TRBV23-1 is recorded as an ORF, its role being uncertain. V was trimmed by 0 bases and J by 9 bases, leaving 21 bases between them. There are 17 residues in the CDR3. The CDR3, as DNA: TGCGCCAGCAGTCAATCGCGCGGGATAGACAGGTTTCTTGAGCAGTTCTTC. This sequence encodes CASSQSRGIDRFLEQFF.

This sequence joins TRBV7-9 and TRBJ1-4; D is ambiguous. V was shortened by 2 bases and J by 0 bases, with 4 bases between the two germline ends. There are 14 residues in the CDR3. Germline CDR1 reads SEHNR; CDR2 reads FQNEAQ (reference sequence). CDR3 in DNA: TGTGCCAGCAGCTTATATCCAACTAATGAAAAACTGTTTTTT. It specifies CASSLYPTNEKLFF.

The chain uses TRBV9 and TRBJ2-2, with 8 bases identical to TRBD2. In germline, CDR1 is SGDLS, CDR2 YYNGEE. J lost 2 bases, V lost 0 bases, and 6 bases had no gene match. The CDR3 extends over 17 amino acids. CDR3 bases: TGTGCCAGCAGCGTAGATCCCAGCGGGAGTAACACCGGGGAGCTGTTTTTT. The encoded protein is CASSVDPSGSNTGELFF.

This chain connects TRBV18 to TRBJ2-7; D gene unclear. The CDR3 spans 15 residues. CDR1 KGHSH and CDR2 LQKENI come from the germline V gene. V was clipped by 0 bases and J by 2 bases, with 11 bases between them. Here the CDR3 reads CASSPPEVGTYEQYF. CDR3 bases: TGTGCCAGCTCACCACCAGAGGTAGGGACCTACGAGCAGTACTTC.

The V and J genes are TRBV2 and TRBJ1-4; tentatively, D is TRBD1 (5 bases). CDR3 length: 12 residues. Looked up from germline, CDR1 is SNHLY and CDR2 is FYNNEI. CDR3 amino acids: CGWDGPNEKLFF. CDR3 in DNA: TGTGGATGGGACGGGCCTAATGAAAAACTGTTTTTT.

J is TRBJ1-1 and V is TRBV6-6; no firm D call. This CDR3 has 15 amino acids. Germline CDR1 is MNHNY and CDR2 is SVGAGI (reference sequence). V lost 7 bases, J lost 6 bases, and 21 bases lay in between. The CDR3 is CASNLNVGFSAEAFF. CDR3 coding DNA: TGTGCCAGCAATCTCAATGTCGGGTTCAGCGCTGAAGCTTTCTTT.

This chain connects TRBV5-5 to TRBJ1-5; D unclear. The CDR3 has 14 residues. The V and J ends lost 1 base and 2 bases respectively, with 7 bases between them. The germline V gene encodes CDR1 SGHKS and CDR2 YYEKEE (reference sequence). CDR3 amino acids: CASSLSAGNQPQHF. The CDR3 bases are TGTGCCAGCAGCTTGTCTGCGGGCAATCAGCCCCAGCATTTT.

CDR3 sequence reads: CASSMRAEETQYF. The CDR3 DNA sequence: TGTGCCAGTAGTATGCGAGCGGAAGAGACCCAGTACTTC. J is TRBJ2-5 and V is TRBV19, with D perhaps matching TRBD2 (5 bases). Trimming removed 3 bases at V and 3 bases at J, with 8 bases between. The CDR3 length is 13 residues. In germline, CDR1 is LNHDA, CDR2 SQIVND (reference sequence).

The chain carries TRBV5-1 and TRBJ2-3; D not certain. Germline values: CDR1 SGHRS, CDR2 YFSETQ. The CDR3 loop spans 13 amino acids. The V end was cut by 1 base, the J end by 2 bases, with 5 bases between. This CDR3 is CASSLIDTDTQYF. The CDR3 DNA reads TGCGCCAGCAGCTTGATAGACACAGATACGCAGTATTTT. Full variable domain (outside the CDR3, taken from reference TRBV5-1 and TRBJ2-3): KAGVTQTPRYLIKTRGQQVTLSCSPISGHRSVSWYQQTPGQGLQFLFEYFSETQRNKGNFPGRFSGRQFSNSRSEMNVSTLELGDSALYLCASSLIDTDTQYFGPGTRLTVL.

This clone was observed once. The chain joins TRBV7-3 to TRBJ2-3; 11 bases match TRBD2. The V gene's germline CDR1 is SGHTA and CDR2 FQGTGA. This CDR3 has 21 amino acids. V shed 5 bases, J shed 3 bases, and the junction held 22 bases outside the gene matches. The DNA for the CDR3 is TGTGCCAGCAGCCCCCGGACTAGCGGGTCGGGGCTGCCCCTGTCAACAGATACGCAGTATTTT. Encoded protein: CASSPRTSGSGLPLSTDTQYF.

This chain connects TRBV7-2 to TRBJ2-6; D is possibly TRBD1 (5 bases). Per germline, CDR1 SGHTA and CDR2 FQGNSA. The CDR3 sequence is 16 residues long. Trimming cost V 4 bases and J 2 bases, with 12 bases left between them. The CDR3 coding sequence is TGTGCCAGCAGCTCGGCAGGGAACACTGGGGCCAACGTCCTGACTTTC. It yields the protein CASSSAGNTGANVLTF.

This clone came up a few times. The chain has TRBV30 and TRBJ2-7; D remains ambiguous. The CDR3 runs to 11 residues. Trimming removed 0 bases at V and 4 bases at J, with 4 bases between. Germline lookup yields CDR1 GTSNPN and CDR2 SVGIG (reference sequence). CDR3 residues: CAWSVEYEQYF. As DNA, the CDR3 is TGTGCCTGGAGTGTAGAGTACGAGCAGTACTTC.

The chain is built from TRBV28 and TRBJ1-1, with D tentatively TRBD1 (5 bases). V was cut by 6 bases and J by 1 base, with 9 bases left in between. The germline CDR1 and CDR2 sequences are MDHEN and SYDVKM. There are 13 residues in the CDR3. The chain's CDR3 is CASRGQGNTEAFF. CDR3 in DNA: TGTGCCAGCAGGGGCCAGGGGAACACTGAAGCTTTCTTT.

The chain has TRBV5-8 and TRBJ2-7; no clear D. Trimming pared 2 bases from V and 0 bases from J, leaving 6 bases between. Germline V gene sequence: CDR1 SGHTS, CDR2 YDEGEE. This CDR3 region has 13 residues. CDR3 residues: CASSFRSSYEQYF. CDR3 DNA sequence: TGTGCCAGCAGCTTCAGGAGCTCCTACGAGCAGTACTTC.

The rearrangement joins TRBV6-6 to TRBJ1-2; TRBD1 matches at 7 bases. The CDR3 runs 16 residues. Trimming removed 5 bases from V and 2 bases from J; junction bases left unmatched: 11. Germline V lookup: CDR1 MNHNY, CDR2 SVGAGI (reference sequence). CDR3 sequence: CASSPTRQGRNYGYTF. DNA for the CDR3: TGTGCCAGCAGTCCCACCAGACAGGGACGGAACTATGGCTACACCTTC.

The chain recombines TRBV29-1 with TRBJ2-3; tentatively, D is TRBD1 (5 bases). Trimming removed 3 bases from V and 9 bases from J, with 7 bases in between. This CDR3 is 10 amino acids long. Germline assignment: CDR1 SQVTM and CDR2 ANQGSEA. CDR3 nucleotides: TGCAGCGTTGATCCAGGGACGCAGTATTTT. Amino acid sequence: CSVDPGTQYF.

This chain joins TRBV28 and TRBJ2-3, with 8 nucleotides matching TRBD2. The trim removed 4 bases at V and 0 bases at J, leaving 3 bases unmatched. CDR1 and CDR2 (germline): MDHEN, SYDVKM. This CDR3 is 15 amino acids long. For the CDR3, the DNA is TGTGCCAGCAGTTCCCCTAGCGGGAGCACAGATACGCAGTATTTT. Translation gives CASSSPSGSTDTQYF.

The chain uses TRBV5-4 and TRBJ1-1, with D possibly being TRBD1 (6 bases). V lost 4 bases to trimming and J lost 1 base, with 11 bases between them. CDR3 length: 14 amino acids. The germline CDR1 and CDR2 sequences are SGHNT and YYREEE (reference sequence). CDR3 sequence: CASSNPGANTEAFF. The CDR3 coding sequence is TGTGCCAGCAGCAACCCGGGGGCGAACACTGAAGCTTTCTTT.

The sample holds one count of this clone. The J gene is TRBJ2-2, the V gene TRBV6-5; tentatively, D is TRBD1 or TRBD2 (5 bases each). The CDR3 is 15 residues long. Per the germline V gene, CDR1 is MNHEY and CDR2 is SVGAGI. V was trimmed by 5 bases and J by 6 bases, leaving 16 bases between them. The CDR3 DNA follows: TGTGCCAGCAGTAAACCGGGACGTAAGGCCGGGGAGCTGTTTTTT. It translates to CASSKPGRKAGELFF.

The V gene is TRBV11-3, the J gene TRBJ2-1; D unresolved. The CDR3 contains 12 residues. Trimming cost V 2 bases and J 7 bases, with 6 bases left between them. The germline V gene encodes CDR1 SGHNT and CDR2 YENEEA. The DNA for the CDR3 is TGTGCCAGCAGCTTATTGGGGAATGAGCAGTTCTTC. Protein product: CASSLLGNEQFF.